The 20 T cell receptor beta chains given below trace back to one sample, sequenced in a study of cytomegalovirus exposure and HLA in healthy donors. The study ran its PCR with 60 Vbeta and 13 Jbeta primers. Sequencing used immunoSEQ multiplex PCR; TCRdb keeps in-frame clones, though not all of them. This table has 200,000 to 250,000 clones, around 75% appearing once. The sequenced material came from PBMCs. The receptors originated from a woman younger than 45 in good health and CMV-seronegative.

This clone was seen a few times. The chain is built from TRBV30 and TRBJ1-2, with 9 bases lining up with TRBD1. The CDR3 is 15 amino acids. V was pared by 5 bases and J by 2 bases, with 9 bases of the junction left unmatched. The germline CDR1 and CDR2 sequences are GTSNPN and SVGIG (reference sequence). The CDR3 sequence: CAWYRDRALNYGYTF. CDR3 in DNA: TGTGCCTGGTACCGGGACAGGGCCTTGAACTATGGCTACACCTTC.

CDR3 in amino acids: CASSLGDRGWTEAFF. The CDR3 DNA reads as TGTGCCAGCAGCTTAGGGGACAGGGGTTGGACTGAAGCTTTCTTT. The rearrangement joins TRBV7-3 to TRBJ1-1; TRBD1 matches at 10 bases. V dropped 2 bases and J dropped 5; count of bases not matched to a gene: 5. Germline V gene sequence: CDR1 SGHTA, CDR2 FQGTGA. This CDR3 contains 15 residues. Full variable domain (remainder filled in from reference TRBV7-3 and TRBJ1-1): GAGVSQTPSNKVTEKGKYVELRCDPISGHTALYWYRQSLGQGPEFLIYFQGTGAADDSGLPNDRFFAVRPEGSVSTLKIQRTERGDSAVYLCASSLGDRGWTEAFFGQGTRLTVV.

V and J are TRBV6-1 and TRBJ1-4; D gene uncertain. V was clipped by 3 bases and J by 5 bases, with 16 bases between them. Germline assignment: CDR1 MNHNS and CDR2 SASEGT. This CDR3 is 16 amino acids long. In nucleotides, the CDR3 is TGTGCCAGCAGTGATGTTCGGGAAGCCTCAAATGAAAAACTGTTTTTT. Protein product: CASSDVREASNEKLFF.

This sequence joins TRBV27 and TRBJ2-1, with D maybe TRBD2 (5 bases). Deletions cut 5 bases from V and 8 bases from J, with 16 bases between. The CDR3 consists of 14 residues. The germline CDR1 and CDR2 sequences are MNHEY and SMNVEV (reference sequence). The CDR3 coding sequence is TGTGCCAGCAGTCCCGGGTTCTATAGCGATGAGCAGTTCTTC. This translates into CASSPGFYSDEQFF.

Note on this clone: Different DNA sequences within this sample yield the same CDR3. The J gene is TRBJ2-7, the V gene TRBV6-1; 7 bases fit TRBD1. J lost 2 bases, V lost 6 bases, and 10 bases had no gene match. The CDR3 loop spans 15 amino acids. The germline V gene has CDR1 MNHNS and CDR2 SASEGT. The CDR3 bases are TGTGCCAGCAGCTATCGAGGACAGGCCACCTACGAGCAGTACTTC. Translated: CASSYRGQATYEQYF.

This clone was observed a few times. A far bigger clonotype differs at one base, so this is likely a read error. The sample carries other DNA sequences with the same CDR3. V usage is TRBV7-2 and J usage is TRBJ2-7, with D possibly being TRBD2 (6 bases). CDR1 is SGHTA, CDR2 FQGNSA, per germline. The CDR3 has 14 residues. As DNA, the CDR3 is TGCGCCAGCAGCTTACGGGGGATAAGCTACGAGCAGTACTTC. This codes for CASSLRGISYEQYF.

The chain carries TRBV2 and TRBJ2-2; TRBD1 might be the D (5 bases). The V and J ends lost 6 bases and 1 base respectively, with 9 bases between them. The CDR3 is 14 amino acids. Per the germline V gene, CDR1 is SNHLY and CDR2 is FYNNEI. The CDR3 is CASRWTMNTGELFF. CDR3 coding DNA: TGTGCCAGCAGGTGGACAATGAACACCGGGGAGCTGTTTTTT.

The genes are TRBV5-4 and TRBJ2-1, with D possibly TRBD1 on 6 matching bases. Germline lookup yields CDR1 SGHNT and CDR2 YYREEE (reference sequence). V dropped 3 bases and J dropped 5 bases, with 12 bases sitting between them. The CDR3 runs 14 residues. CDR3 in amino acids: CASSSIGQHNEQFF. The CDR3, as DNA: TGTGCCAGCAGCTCAATCGGACAGCACAATGAGCAGTTCTTC. The full variable domain, completed using reference TRBV5-4 and TRBJ2-1, is ETGVTQSPTHLIKTRGQQVTLRCSSQSGHNTVSWYQQALGQGPQFIFQYYREEENGRGNFPPRFSGLQFPNYSSELNVNALELDDSALYLCASSSIGQHNEQFFGPGTRLTVL.

This clone was seen a few times. This chain connects TRBV19 to TRBJ1-1, with 10 bases lining up with TRBD1. The junction had 6 bases not matched to a gene; V was cut back by 7 bases and J by 1 base. This CDR3 region has 15 residues. Germline CDR1 and CDR2: LNHDA and SQIVND (reference sequence). Written as DNA, the CDR3 is TGTGCCAGTACCGCGTGGGACAGGGGGAACACTGAAGCTTTCTTT. Translated, it gives CASTAWDRGNTEAFF.

This chain links TRBV29-1 with TRBJ2-5; TRBD1 agrees at 7 bases. The DNA matches TRBJ2-7 better at its end, which makes the J call doubtful. The CDR3 has 13 amino acids. CDR1 and CDR2 (germline): SQVTM, ANQGSEA. CDR3 in amino acids: CSGRDSEDYEQYF. The DNA of the CDR3 is TGCAGCGGACGGGACAGTGAAGATTACGAGCAGTACTTC.

The gene calls are TRBV7-9 and TRBJ1-1; TRBD1 matches at 10 bases. Looked up from germline, CDR1 is SEHNR and CDR2 is FQNEAQ (reference sequence). V lost 5 bases to trimming and J lost 5 bases; unmatched junction nucleotides: 11. This CDR3 has 16 residues. The chain's CDR3 is CASSLKPGQGRTEAFF. Written as DNA, the CDR3 is TGTGCCAGCAGCCTAAAACCGGGACAGGGGCGGACTGAAGCTTTCTTT.

The rearrangement joins TRBV2 to TRBJ1-3; 11 bases line up with TRBD1. Trimming took 6 bases from V and 1 from J; bases not matched to a gene: 2. The germline V gene encodes CDR1 SNHLY and CDR2 FYNNEI. This CDR3 is built from 15 residues. This chain's CDR3 is CASSRDRGSGNTIYF. In DNA, the CDR3 is TGTGCCAGCAGCCGGGACAGGGGGTCTGGAAACACCATATATTTT.

This chain links TRBV2 with TRBJ2-5; the D gene is possibly TRBD2 (5 bases). There are 13 residues in the CDR3. Germline V CDR1 and CDR2: SNHLY, FYNNEI. Between the trimmed V and J ends, which lost 10 bases and 3 bases, there was a span of 15 bases. The CDR3: CAINFRGEETQYF. CDR3 coding DNA: TGTGCCATCAATTTCCGGGGAGAAGAGACCCAGTACTTC.

This clone was counted between two and nine times. The chain is built from TRBV6-1 and TRBJ1-5; a possible D gene is TRBD1 (6 bases). The germline V gene has CDR1 MNHNS and CDR2 SASEGT. The germline V and J ends were trimmed by 4 bases and 7 bases, with 17 bases remaining between them. The CDR3 is made up of 15 amino acids. In DNA form, the CDR3 reads TGTGCCAGCAGTGGAAGGGTGGGGGGGGCGCAGCCCCAGCATTTT. This sequence encodes CASSGRVGGAQPQHF.

V gene TRBV25-1 combines with J gene TRBJ2-5; 8 positions match TRBD2. CDR1 and CDR2 (germline): MGHDK, SYGVNS. The trim removed 4 bases at V and 5 bases at J, leaving 6 bases unmatched. CDR3 size: 14 residues. The CDR3 DNA reads TGTGCCAGCAGTGTGCTAGCGGGTATGGAGACCCAGTACTTC. Its protein is CASSVLAGMETQYF.

J is TRBJ2-3 and V is TRBV2; 7 bases fit TRBD2. V trimming: 6 bases; J trimming: 6 bases; junction bases outside the gene matches: 6. The CDR3 contains 13 residues. Germline CDR1 is SNHLY and CDR2 is FYNNEI. This CDR3 reads CASSRTRGDTQYF. The CDR3 DNA reads as TGTGCCAGCAGCCGGACTAGAGGCGATACGCAGTATTTT.

V is TRBV5-1 and J is TRBJ2-7; 11 nucleotides line up with TRBD1. CDR3 size: 14 residues. Germline V gene data show CDR1 as SGHRS and CDR2 as YFSETQ. Trimming cost V 5 bases and J 5 bases; bases outside gene matches: 6. CDR3 nucleotide sequence: TGCGCCAGCAGGTGGACAGGGGGCAGCGACGAGCAGTACTTC. Translating it yields CASRWTGGSDEQYF.

V is TRBV2 and J is TRBJ2-7, with TRBD2 identical over 7 bases. Looked up from germline, CDR1 is SNHLY and CDR2 is FYNNEI. There are 15 residues in the CDR3. After removal of 0 bases from V and 3 bases from J, the junction contained 5 bases not matched to a gene. CDR3 sequence: CASSEARGGGYEQYF. CDR3 nucleotides: TGTGCCAGCAGTGAAGCGCGCGGGGGAGGCTACGAGCAGTACTTC.

A single count supports this clone. The J gene is TRBJ2-1, the V gene TRBV10-3, with 14 bases fitting TRBD2. CDR1 and CDR2 (germline): ENHRY, SYGVKD. J gave up 0 bases and V 9 bases, and 4 bases lay outside the gene matches. CDR3 length: 16 amino acids. CDR3 region: CAMKGTSGSSYNEQFF. CDR3 nucleotides: TGTGCCATGAAAGGGACTAGCGGGAGCTCCTACAATGAGCAGTTCTTC.

With respect to this clone: Relative to the germline gene, one junction end is altered; a read error may explain this. The chain has TRBV2 and TRBJ1-6, with 7 bases aligning to TRBD1. The CDR3 runs 15 residues. From germline, CDR1 is SNHLY and CDR2 FYNNEI. The CDR3 bases are TGTGCCAGCAGGACAGGGAGATACTATAATTCACCCCTCAACTTT. Protein sequence: CASRTGRYYNSPLNF.